These 27 T cell receptor beta chains share one sample of origin, sequenced in a study of blood T cell repertoires in COVID-19. Produced via immunoSEQ multiplex PCR; TCRdb's table is partial and in-frame only. Of 320,000 or so clones listed, 89% are singletons. The sample was PBMCs or T cells enriched from blood (not recorded which). These receptors were collected from a man aged 60 to 69 who had recovered from COVID-19.

J is TRBJ1-5 and V is TRBV7-2, with D perhaps matching TRBD1 (5 bases). The CDR3 is 15 residues long. V gave up 5 bases and J gave up 0 bases, with 11 bases separating them. CDR1 SGHTA and CDR2 FQGNSA come from the germline V gene. CDR3 protein: CASSPRQHSNQPQHF. The CDR3 DNA is TGTGCCAGCAGCCCCCGACAGCATAGCAATCAGCCCCAGCATTTT.

The chain has TRBV5-1 and TRBJ1-1; maybe TRBD1 (6 bases). CDR1 is SGHRS and CDR2 is YFSETQ in the germline V gene. This CDR3 has 13 amino acids. Trimming cost V 0 bases and J 6 bases, with 9 bases left between them. CDR3 protein: CASSLEGVSEAFF. The CDR3, as DNA: TGCGCCAGCAGCTTGGAGGGGGTGTCTGAAGCTTTCTTT.

The J gene is TRBJ1-4, the V gene TRBV9, with 9 bases that match TRBD1. Germline CDR1 and CDR2: SGDLS and YYNGEE. V was clipped by 5 bases and J by 0 bases; unmatched bases: 5. The CDR3 loop spans 16 amino acids. CDR3 amino acids: CASSRQGVSTNEKLFF. The CDR3 nucleotides read TGTGCCAGCAGTAGACAGGGGGTTTCAACTAATGAAAAACTGTTTTTT.

The V call is TRBV28, the J call TRBJ2-1, with 13 bases lining up with TRBD2. Germline CDR1 MDHEN, CDR2 SYDVKM. The CDR3 contains 17 residues. J gave up 8 bases and V 5 bases, and 12 bases lay outside the gene matches. The CDR3 region is CASSPTPTSGRPYEQFF. For the CDR3, the DNA is TGTGCCAGCAGTCCGACCCCGACTAGCGGGAGGCCCTATGAGCAGTTCTTC.

The J gene is TRBJ1-5, the V gene TRBV28; 8 bases fit TRBD1. Germline CDR1 MDHEN, CDR2 SYDVKM. Losses at the gene ends were 6 bases for V and 2 bases for J; bases not matched to a gene: 12. This CDR3 is built from 17 residues. The CDR3 DNA reads as TGTGCCAGCAGCTCCGGGCCAGGGGGCCACGGCAATCAGCCCCAGCATTTT. This encodes CASSSGPGGHGNQPQHF.

In its sample, this clone was seen many times. CDR3 sequence (DNA): TGTGCCAGCAGCTTACAGGTTGATAATTCACCCCTCCACTTT. Translating it yields CASSLQVDNSPLHF. The rearrangement joins TRBV7-2 to TRBJ1-6; no firm D call. The CDR3 covers 14 residues. V was clipped by 2 bases and J by 5 bases, with 7 bases between them. Per the germline V gene, CDR1 is SGHTA and CDR2 is FQGNSA.

The genes are TRBV7-3 and TRBJ2-5; possibly TRBD2 for D (6 bases). With 1 base removed from V and 2 bases from J, the gap between germline ends came to 14 bases. Germline CDR1 SGHTA, CDR2 FQGTGA. The CDR3 is 16 amino acids. CDR3 amino acids: CASSLMGGTTQETQYF. CDR3 nucleotide sequence: TGTGCCAGCAGCTTAATGGGGGGAACTACGCAAGAGACCCAGTACTTC.

To note about this clone: The CDR3 carries no conserved terminal phenylalanine or tryptophan, so it likely arises from a read error. The DNA is omitted, as the CDR3 cannot be located on it reliably, and the CDR3 follows TCRdb's listing. The rearrangement links TRBV10-3 to TRBJ2-3; no check of the table's D call, TRBD1, against the DNA was made. Both ends counted, the CDR3 spans 12 residues. Germline CDR1 is ENHRY and CDR2 is SYGVKD. CDR3: CAISESGLGTSI.

The rearrangement links TRBV7-8 to TRBJ1-2; 7 nucleotides line up with TRBD1. Losses at the gene ends were 4 bases for V and 6 bases for J; bases not matched to a gene: 8. Germline CDR1 is SGHVS and CDR2 is FQNEAQ. The length of the CDR3 is 14 residues. This CDR3 reads CASSSPQGMDGYTF. The CDR3 coding sequence is TGTGCCAGCAGCTCGCCACAGGGGATGGATGGCTACACCTTC. The full variable domain, in which reference TRBV7-8 and TRBJ1-2 provide the parts outside the CDR3, is GAGVSQSPRYKVAKRGQDVALRCDPISGHVSLFWYQQALGQGPEFLTYFQNEAQLDKSGLPSDRFFAERPEGSVSTLKIQRTQQEDSAVYLCASSSPQGMDGYTFGSGTRLTVV.

The V and J genes are TRBV9 and TRBJ1-6, with D uncertain. Germline CDR1 SGDLS, CDR2 YYNGEE. The CDR3 is 15 amino acids. Trimming took 3 bases from V and 10 from J, leaving 17 bases between them. CDR3 bases: TGTGCCAGCAGCGCTAGGGCTTTGAGCGGATCACCCCTCCACTTT. Protein: CASSARALSGSPLHF.

The rearrangement joins TRBV2 to TRBJ2-7, with 8 nucleotides matching TRBD2. V dropped 7 bases and J dropped 4; count of bases not matched to a gene: 9. Germline V gene data show CDR1 as SNHLY and CDR2 as FYNNEI. The CDR3 loop spans 14 amino acids. CDR3 amino acids: CASTSGGNPYEQYF. The CDR3 DNA sequence: TGTGCCAGCACTTCGGGGGGGAACCCTTACGAGCAGTACTTC.

V and J are TRBV4-1 and TRBJ2-4, with D perhaps matching TRBD1 (5 bases). Per germline, CDR1 MGHRA and CDR2 YSYEKL. The CDR3 is 15 amino acids. V lost 1 base to trimming and J lost 2 bases, with 9 bases between them. CDR3 amino acids: CASSQGQITKNIQYF. The CDR3 DNA reads TGCGCCAGCAGCCAAGGACAGATAACCAAAAACATTCAGTACTTC.

The chain joins TRBV10-1 to TRBJ2-1; a possible D gene is TRBD1 (5 bases). Germline values: CDR1 WNHNN, CDR2 SYGVQD (reference sequence). The V end lost 3 bases, the J end lost 2 bases, and 8 bases lay between the germline ends. The CDR3 sequence is 14 residues long. The CDR3 nucleotides read TGCGCCAGCAGTGAAGGACATACCTACAATGAGCAGTTCTTC. Amino acids: CASSEGHTYNEQFF.

The chain is built from TRBV5-6 and TRBJ1-5; 7 bases align to TRBD1. The CDR3 is 14 amino acids. With V trimmed by 4 bases and J by 7 bases, 8 bases remained unmatched. Germline V gives CDR1 SGHDT, CDR2 YYEEEE. Written as DNA, the CDR3 is TGTGCCAGCAGCCGTCGAGGGGGCAGCCAGCCCCAGCATTTT. Residues: CASSRRGGSQPQHF.

The V and J genes are TRBV5-1 and TRBJ1-1; D gene unclear. The CDR3 consists of 15 residues. The germline V and J ends were trimmed by 0 bases and 1 base, with 10 bases remaining between them. CDR1 is SGHRS, CDR2 YFSETQ, per germline. The CDR3: CASSLDSFGNTEAFF. The CDR3 DNA follows: TGCGCCAGCAGCTTGGACAGTTTTGGGAACACTGAAGCTTTCTTT.

The rearrangement links TRBV5-1 to TRBJ2-1; D may be TRBD2 (6 bases). The CDR3 sequence is 15 residues long. Trimming cost V 0 bases and J 2 bases, with 9 bases left between them. The germline CDR1 and CDR2 sequences are SGHRS and YFSETQ. The CDR3 region is CASSLVAETYNEQFF. DNA of the CDR3: TGCGCCAGCAGCTTGGTAGCGGAGACCTACAATGAGCAGTTCTTC.

The chain carries TRBV19 and TRBJ2-5, with 9 bases fitting TRBD2. This CDR3 comprises 14 residues. The germline gives CDR1 LNHDA, CDR2 SQIVND (reference sequence). The V gene end was trimmed by 3 bases and the J gene end by 5 bases; junction bases not matched to a gene: 4. CDR3 amino acids: CASSMGTSWETQYF. In nucleotides, the CDR3 is TGTGCCAGTAGTATGGGGACTAGCTGGGAGACCCAGTACTTC.

The V and J genes are TRBV11-3 and TRBJ1-6; 11 nucleotides align to TRBD1. The CDR3 is 20 residues long. CDR1 is SGHNT, CDR2 YENEEA, per germline. V was clipped by 0 bases and J by 0 bases; unmatched bases: 7. DNA of the CDR3: TGTGCCAGCAGCTTAGAGGTCTGGGACAGGGGGAGCTCCTATAATTCACCCCTCCACTTT. This encodes CASSLEVWDRGSSYNSPLHF.

V and J are TRBV7-3 and TRBJ2-5, with 16 bases identical to TRBD2. Germline CDR1 is SGHTA and CDR2 is FQGTGA. This CDR3 is 17 amino acids long. The V segment lost 1 base and the J segment 4 bases; nucleotides outside the gene matches: 3. The CDR3 coding sequence is TGTGCCAGCAGCTTAATCGGGACTAGCGGGAGGGGAGAGACCCAGTACTTC. Translated: CASSLIGTSGRGETQYF.

The V and J genes are TRBV3-1 (or the pseudogene TRBV3-2) and TRBJ2-2, with TRBD2 identical over 14 bases. CDR1 LGHDT and CDR2 YNNKEL come from the germline V gene (reference sequence). Trimming at V came to 2 bases and at J to 5 bases, leaving 7 bases not matched to a gene. The length of the CDR3 is 18 residues. The CDR3 nucleotides read TGTGCCAGCAGCCAAATAGGACTAGCGGGAGGATGGACCGGGGAGCTGTTTTTT. Translation gives CASSQIGLAGGWTGELFF.

The chain's CDR3 is CASSLWTGQVGPQPQHF. The CDR3 coding sequence is TGTGCCAGCAGTTTATGGACAGGCCAGGTAGGGCCTCAGCCCCAGCATTTT. This chain joins TRBV6-2 or TRBV6-3 and TRBJ1-5, with 7 bases fitting TRBD1. CDR1 is MNHEY, CDR2 SVGEGT, per germline. This CDR3 spans 17 amino acids. J gave up 6 bases and V 4 bases, and 15 bases lay outside the gene matches.

The chain links TRBV7-2 to TRBJ1-5; 7 bases match TRBD1. The CDR3 spans 17 residues. Trimming took 5 bases from V and 3 from J; bases not matched to a gene: 13. Germline loops: CDR1 SGHTA, CDR2 FQGNSA. For the CDR3, the DNA is TGTGCCAGCAGCCGTCAGGGTTTTGGACAGGCCAATCAGCCCCAGCATTTT. It is translated as CASSRQGFGQANQPQHF.

This sequence joins TRBV24-1 and TRBJ1-5, with TRBD1 matching over 8 bases. J gave up 4 bases and V 5 bases, and 6 bases lay outside the gene matches. The CDR3 has 15 amino acids. Per the germline V gene, CDR1 is KGHDR and CDR2 is SFDVKD. The CDR3 coding sequence is TGTGCCACCAGTGGGGGACAGGAAGTAAATCAGCCCCAGCATTTT. Translated, it gives CATSGGQEVNQPQHF.

This clone was seen once. The chain recombines TRBV5-8 with TRBJ1-5; tentative D call: TRBD1 (5 bases). The CDR3 runs to 15 residues. Deletions cut 0 bases from V and 3 bases from J, with 10 bases between. Per germline, CDR1 SGHTS and CDR2 YDEGEE. CDR3 sequence: CASSLVGRVNQPQHF. In DNA form, the CDR3 reads TGTGCCAGCAGCTTGGTGGGCAGGGTCAATCAGCCCCAGCATTTT.

J is TRBJ1-1 and V is TRBV18; TRBD1 matches 7 bases. The CDR3 has 15 residues. Germline values: CDR1 KGHSH, CDR2 LQKENI. After removal of 5 bases from V and 1 base from J, the junction contained 7 bases not matched to a gene. CDR3 sequence reads: CASSLHRGANTEAFF. DNA of the CDR3: TGTGCCAGCTCATTACACAGGGGAGCGAACACTGAAGCTTTCTTT. Using reference TRBV18 and TRBJ1-1 for the parts outside the CDR3, the full variable domain is NAGVMQNPRHLVRRRGQEARLRCSPMKGHSHVYWYRQLPEEGLKFMVYLQKENIIDESGMPKERFSAEFPKEGPSILRIQQVVRGDSAAYFCASSLHRGANTEAFFGQGTRLTVV.

The genes are TRBV7-2 and TRBJ2-1, with 7 bases fitting TRBD2. Germline assignment: CDR1 SGHTA and CDR2 FQGNSA. J lost 5 bases, V lost 2 bases, and 9 bases had no gene match. This CDR3 is built from 16 residues. The CDR3 is CASSLFGGSVNNEQFF. The DNA for the CDR3 is TGTGCCAGCAGCTTATTCGGCGGGAGCGTCAACAATGAGCAGTTCTTC.

The rearrangement links TRBV15 to TRBJ2-2; unclear D gene. This CDR3 is built from 19 residues. V lost 2 bases and J lost 3, with 22 bases in between. CDR1 and CDR2 (germline): LNHNV, YYDKDF (reference sequence). In DNA form, the CDR3 reads TGTGCCACCAGCAGATCCATCGCTTACAAAGGCGCGGACACCGGGGAGCTGTTTTTT. This translates into CATSRSIAYKGADTGELFF.